This TCR beta chain was obtained from a study of cytomegalovirus exposure and HLA in healthy donors. Findings and caveats of the study: High sensitivity and specificity were reportedly achieved when the classifier diagnosed cytomegalovirus status.

In the PCR, 60 Vbeta and 13 Jbeta primers were used. Here immunoSEQ multiplex PCR was the method, and the copy in TCRdb shows in-frame clones only, minus some. Among more than 95,000 clones listed, 78% were seen once. Note on this clone: The antigen is unknown.

Per the germline V gene, CDR1 is SGHTA and CDR2 is FQGNSA. Trimming took off 5 bases at V and 4 bases at J, with 17 bases between the two ends. CDR3 length equals 15 residues. Sequences were obtained from PBMCs. The clonotype originates from a woman in her 40s in good health and CMV-seronegative. This chain connects TRBV7-2 to TRBJ1-1, with D perhaps TRBD1 (5 bases). This CDR3 is CASSPLGAPGTEAFF. CDR3 sequence (DNA): TGTGCCAGCAGCCCCCTAGGGGCGCCGGGCACTGAAGCTTTCTTT.